Listed below are T cell receptor beta chains from one sample, sequenced in a study of glioma-infiltrating T cells. Via MiXCR, TCRdb re-called the multiplex PCR reads, giving one row per CDR3 protein. Seen here are about 110,000 distinct CDR3 sequences, around 25% observed once, and the top ten hold roughly a third. The sequenced material came from glioma tissue, nonneoplastic brain tissue, or PBMCs (not recorded which). The receptors were gathered from a human donor with low-grade glioma or glioblastoma, undergoing nonglioma brain surgery, or in good health (not recorded which). Both conserved end residues are part of each CDR3.

TRBJ1-2 | TRBV12-3/TRBV12-4 | 13 | CASSYRDRSGYTF
TRBJ2-1 | TRBV24-1 | 17 | CATSDGSSGRIYNEQFF
TRBJ1-1 | TRBV7-2 | 15 | CASSSYAWENTEAFF
TRBJ2-5 | TRBV5-4 | 14 | CASSLAEIQETQYF
TRBJ2-3 | TRBV6-2/TRBV6-3 | 13 | CASSYGATDTQYF
TRBJ2-3 | TRBV6-5 | 15 | CASLKDSGRAYVQYF
TRBJ2-7 | TRBV3-1 | 12 | CASSQGRQSSYF
TRBJ2-1 | TRBV5-1 | 14 | CASSLVDSYNEQFF
TRBJ1-5 | TRBV2 | 14 | CAIGQGAINQPQHF
TRBJ2-1 | TRBV12-3/TRBV12-4 | 10 | CASSLKAEFF
TRBJ1-5 | TRBV18 | 15 | CASSPLKGASQPQHF
TRBJ1-5 | TRBV11-2 | 13 | CASSLTSDQPQHF
TRBJ2-1 | TRBV20-1 | 16 | CSAPGLAGGRVNEQFF
TRBJ2-6 | TRBV20-1 | 16 | CSARAPTGSGANVLTF
TRBJ1-1 | TRBV7-9 | 13 | CASSRSQRAEAFF
TRBJ2-5 | TRBV6-1 | 13 | CASVRQGGKTQYF
TRBJ1-2 | TRBV19 | 14 | CASSMSLPGDGYTF
TRBJ1-3 | TRBV19 | 15 | CASSSFRSSGNTIYF
TRBJ2-1 | TRBV7-8 | 15 | CASSLSGGARNEQFF
TRBJ2-7 | TRBV28 | 15 | CASSFSGGGPDEQYF